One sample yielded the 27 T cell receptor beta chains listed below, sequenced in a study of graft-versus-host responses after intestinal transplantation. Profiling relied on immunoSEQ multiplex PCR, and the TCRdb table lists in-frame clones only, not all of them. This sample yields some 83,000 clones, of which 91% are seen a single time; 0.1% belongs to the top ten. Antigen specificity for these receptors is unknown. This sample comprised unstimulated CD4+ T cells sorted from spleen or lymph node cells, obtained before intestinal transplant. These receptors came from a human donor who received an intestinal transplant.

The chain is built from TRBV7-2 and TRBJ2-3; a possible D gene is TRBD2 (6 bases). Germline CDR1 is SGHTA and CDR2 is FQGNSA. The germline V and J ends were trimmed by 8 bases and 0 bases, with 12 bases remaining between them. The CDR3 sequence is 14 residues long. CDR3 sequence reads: CASSLAGSTDTQYF. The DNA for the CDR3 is TGTGCCAGCTCCCTGGCGGGGAGCACAGATACGCAGTATTTT.

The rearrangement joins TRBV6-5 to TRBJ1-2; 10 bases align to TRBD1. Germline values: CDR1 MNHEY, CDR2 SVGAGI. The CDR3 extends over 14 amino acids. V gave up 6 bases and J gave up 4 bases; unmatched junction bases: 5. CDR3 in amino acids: CASRVGTGAYGYTF. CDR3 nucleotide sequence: TGTGCCAGCAGGGTCGGGACAGGGGCCTATGGCTACACCTTC.

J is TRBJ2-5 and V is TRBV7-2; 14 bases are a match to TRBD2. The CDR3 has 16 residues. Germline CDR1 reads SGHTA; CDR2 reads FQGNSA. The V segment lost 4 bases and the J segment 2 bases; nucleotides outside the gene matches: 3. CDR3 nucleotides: TGTGCCAGCAGCTGGACTAGCGGGGGGTATCAAGAGACCCAGTACTTC. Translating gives CASSWTSGGYQETQYF. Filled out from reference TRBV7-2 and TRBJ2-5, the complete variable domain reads GAGVSQSPSNKVTEKGKDVELRCDPISGHTALYWYRQSLGQGLEFLIYFQGNSAPDKSGLPSDRFSAERTGGSVSTLTIQRTQQEDSAVYLCASSWTSGGYQETQYFGPGTRLLVL.

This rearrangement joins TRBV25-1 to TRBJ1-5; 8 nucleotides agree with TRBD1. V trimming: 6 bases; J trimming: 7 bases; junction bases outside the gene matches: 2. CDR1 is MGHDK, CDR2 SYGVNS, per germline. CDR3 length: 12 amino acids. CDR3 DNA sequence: TGTGCCAGCAGACAGGGGGGACAGCCCCAGCATTTT. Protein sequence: CASRQGGQPQHF.

The CDR3 region is CASSWLAGGPTDTQYF. CDR3 DNA: TGTGCCAGCAGCTGGCTAGCGGGGGGCCCCACAGATACGCAGTATTTT. The V and J genes are TRBV7-6 and TRBJ2-3; TRBD2 agrees at 11 bases. Germline V gives CDR1 SGHVS, CDR2 FNYEAQ. CDR3 length: 16 residues. With V trimmed by 4 bases and J by 2 bases, 5 bases remained unmatched. Together with reference TRBV7-6 and TRBJ2-3, the CDR3 gives the full variable domain: GAGVSQSPRYKVTKRGQDVALRCDPISGHVSLYWYRQALGQGPEFLTYFNYEAQQDKSGLPNDRFSAERPEGSISTLTIQRTEQRDSAMYRCASSWLAGGPTDTQYFGPGTRLTVL.

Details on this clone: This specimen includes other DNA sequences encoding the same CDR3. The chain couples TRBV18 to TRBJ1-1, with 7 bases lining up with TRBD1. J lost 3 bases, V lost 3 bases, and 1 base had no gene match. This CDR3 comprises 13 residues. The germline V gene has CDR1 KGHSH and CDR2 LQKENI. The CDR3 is CASSPDRDTEAFF. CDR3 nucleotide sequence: TGTGCCAGCTCACCCGACAGGGACACTGAAGCTTTCTTT.

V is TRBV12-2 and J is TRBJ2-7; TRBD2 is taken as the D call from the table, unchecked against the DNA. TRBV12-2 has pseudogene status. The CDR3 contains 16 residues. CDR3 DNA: TGTGCAAGTCGCTTATCCGGCCCCAGGCCGGGGGACGAGCAGTACTTC. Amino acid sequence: CASRLSGPRPGDEQYF.

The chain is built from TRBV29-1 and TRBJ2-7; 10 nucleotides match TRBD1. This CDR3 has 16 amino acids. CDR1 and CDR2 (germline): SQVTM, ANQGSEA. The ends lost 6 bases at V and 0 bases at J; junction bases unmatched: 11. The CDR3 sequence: CSVHQMGQGSSYEQYF. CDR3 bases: TGCAGCGTCCACCAAATGGGACAGGGGAGCTCCTACGAGCAGTACTTC.

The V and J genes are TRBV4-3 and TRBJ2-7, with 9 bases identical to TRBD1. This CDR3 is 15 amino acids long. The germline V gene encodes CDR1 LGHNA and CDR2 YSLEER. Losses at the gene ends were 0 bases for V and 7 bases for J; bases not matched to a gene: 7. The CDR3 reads CASSQDRGQGGEQYF. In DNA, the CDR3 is TGCGCCAGCAGCCAAGACAGGGGACAGGGTGGTGAGCAGTACTTC.

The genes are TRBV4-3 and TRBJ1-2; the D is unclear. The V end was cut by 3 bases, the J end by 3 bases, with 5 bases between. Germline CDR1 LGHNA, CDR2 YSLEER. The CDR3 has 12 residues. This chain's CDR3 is CASSQGDYGYTF. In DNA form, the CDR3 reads TGCGCCAGCAGCCAGGGAGACTATGGCTACACCTTC.

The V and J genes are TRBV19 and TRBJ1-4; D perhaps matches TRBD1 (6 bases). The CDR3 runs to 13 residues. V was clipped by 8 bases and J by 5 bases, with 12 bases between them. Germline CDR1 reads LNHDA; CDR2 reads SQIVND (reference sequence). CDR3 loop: CASQGGSNEKLFF. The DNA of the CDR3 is TGTGCCAGTCAAGGGGGTAGCAATGAAAAACTGTTTTTT.

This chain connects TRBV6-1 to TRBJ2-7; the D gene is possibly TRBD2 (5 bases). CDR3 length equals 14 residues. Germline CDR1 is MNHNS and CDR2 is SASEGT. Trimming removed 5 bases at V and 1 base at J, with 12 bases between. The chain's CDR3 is CASSRSAGSYEQYF. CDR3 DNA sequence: TGTGCCAGCAGTCGTAGCGCAGGATCCTACGAGCAGTACTTC.

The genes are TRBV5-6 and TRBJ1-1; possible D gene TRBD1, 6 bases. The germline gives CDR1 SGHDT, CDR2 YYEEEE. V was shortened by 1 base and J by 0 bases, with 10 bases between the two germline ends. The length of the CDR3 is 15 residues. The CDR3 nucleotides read TGTGCCAGCAGCTTGTTTGGACAGATGAACACTGAAGCTTTCTTT. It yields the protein CASSLFGQMNTEAFF.

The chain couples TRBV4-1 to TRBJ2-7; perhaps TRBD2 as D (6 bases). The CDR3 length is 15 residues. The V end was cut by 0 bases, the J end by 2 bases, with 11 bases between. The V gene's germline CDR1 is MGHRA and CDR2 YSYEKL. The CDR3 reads CASSQEEGSPYEQYF. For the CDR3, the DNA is TGCGCCAGCAGCCAAGAGGAGGGGTCCCCCTACGAGCAGTACTTC.

The CDR3 DNA reads as TGCGCCAGCAGCCAAGACGCTAGCGGGGTTCCAGCAGATACGCAGTATTTT. This codes for CASSQDASGVPADTQYF. The genes are TRBV4-3 and TRBJ2-3, with TRBD2 identical over 9 bases. The CDR3 runs 17 residues. V shed 0 bases and J 4 bases; nucleotides not matched to a gene: 8. CDR1 is LGHNA, CDR2 YSLEER, per germline.

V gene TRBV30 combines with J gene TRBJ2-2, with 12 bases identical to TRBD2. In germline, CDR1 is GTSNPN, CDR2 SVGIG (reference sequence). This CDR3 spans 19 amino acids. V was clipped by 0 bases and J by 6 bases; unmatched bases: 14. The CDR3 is CAWSVVRLAGAVNAGELFF. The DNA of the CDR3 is TGTGCCTGGAGTGTAGTACGACTAGCGGGGGCCGTTAACGCCGGGGAGCTGTTTTTT.

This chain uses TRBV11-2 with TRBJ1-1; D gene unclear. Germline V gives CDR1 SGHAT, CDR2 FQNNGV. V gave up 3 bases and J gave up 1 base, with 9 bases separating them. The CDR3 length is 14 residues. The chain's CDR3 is CASSLGSSNTEAFF. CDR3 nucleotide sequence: TGTGCCAGCAGCTTGGGCAGTTCGAACACTGAAGCTTTCTTT.

CDR3 DNA: TGTGCCAGCACTGACAGGGGCTACAATGAGCAGTTCTTC. Protein: CASTDRGYNEQFF. The chain has TRBV7-2 and TRBJ2-1, with 8 bases that match TRBD1. After removal of 7 bases from V and 3 bases from J, the junction contained 2 bases not matched to a gene. Germline-derived CDR1 and CDR2 are SGHTA and FQGNSA. The CDR3 runs to 13 residues.

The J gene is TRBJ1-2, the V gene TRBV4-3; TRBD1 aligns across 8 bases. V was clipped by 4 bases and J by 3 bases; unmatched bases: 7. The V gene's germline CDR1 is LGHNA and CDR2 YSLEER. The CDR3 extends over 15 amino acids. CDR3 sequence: CASSLFTGGDYGYTF. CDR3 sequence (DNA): TGCGCCAGCAGCCTATTCACAGGGGGAGACTATGGCTACACCTTC.

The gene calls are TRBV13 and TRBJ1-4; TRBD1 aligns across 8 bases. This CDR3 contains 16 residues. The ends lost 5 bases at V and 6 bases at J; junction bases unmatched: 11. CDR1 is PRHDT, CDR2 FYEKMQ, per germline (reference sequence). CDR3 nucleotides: TGTGCCAGCAGCATACGGACAGGGAGGGTGGATGAAAAACTGTTTTTT. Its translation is CASSIRTGRVDEKLFF.

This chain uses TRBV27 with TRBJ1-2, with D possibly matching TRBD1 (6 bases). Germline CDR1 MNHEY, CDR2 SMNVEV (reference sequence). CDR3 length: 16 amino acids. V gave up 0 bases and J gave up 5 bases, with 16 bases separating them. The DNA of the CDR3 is TGTGCCAGCAGTTTATCTGGGGCAGGGGCTCGGTATGGCTACACCTTC. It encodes CASSLSGAGARYGYTF.

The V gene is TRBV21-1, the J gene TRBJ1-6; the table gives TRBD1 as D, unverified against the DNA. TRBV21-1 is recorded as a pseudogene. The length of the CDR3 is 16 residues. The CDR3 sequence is CASIRQGGTHNSPLHF. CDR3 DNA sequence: TGTGCCAGCATCAGACAGGGGGGAACTCATAATTCACCCCTCCACTTT.

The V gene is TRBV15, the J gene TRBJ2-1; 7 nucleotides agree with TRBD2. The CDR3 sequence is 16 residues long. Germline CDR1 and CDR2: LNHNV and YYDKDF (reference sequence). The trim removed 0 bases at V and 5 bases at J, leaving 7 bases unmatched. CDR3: CATSRDKLGGNNEQFF. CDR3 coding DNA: TGTGCCACCAGCAGAGATAAACTGGGGGGGAACAATGAGCAGTTCTTC.

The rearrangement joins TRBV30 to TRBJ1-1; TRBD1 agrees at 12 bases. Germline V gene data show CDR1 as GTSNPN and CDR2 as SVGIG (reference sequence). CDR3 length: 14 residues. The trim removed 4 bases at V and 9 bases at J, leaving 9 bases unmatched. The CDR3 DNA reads TGTGCCTGGACCCGGGACAGGGGGCGCGGACAAGCTTTCTTT. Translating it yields CAWTRDRGRGQAFF.

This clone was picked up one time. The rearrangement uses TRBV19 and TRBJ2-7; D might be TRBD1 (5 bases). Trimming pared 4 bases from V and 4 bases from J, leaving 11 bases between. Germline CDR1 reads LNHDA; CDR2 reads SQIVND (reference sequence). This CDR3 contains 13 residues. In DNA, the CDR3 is TGTGCCAGTAGTACGCCCGCAGGGTACGAGCAGTACTTC. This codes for CASSTPAGYEQYF.

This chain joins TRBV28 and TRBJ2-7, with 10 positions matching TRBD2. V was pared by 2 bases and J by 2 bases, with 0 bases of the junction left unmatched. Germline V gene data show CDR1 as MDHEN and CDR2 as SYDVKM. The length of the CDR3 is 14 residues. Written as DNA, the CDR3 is TGTGCCAGCAGTTTACTAGCGGGGGCCTACGAGCAGTACTTC. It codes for CASSLLAGAYEQYF.

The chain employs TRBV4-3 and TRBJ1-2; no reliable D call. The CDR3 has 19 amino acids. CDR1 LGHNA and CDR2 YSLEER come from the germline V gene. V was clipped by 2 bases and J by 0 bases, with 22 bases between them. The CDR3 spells CASSQKLWYEHSTNYGYTF. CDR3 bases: TGCGCCAGCAGCCAAAAGCTATGGTACGAGCATTCGACTAACTATGGCTACACCTTC.